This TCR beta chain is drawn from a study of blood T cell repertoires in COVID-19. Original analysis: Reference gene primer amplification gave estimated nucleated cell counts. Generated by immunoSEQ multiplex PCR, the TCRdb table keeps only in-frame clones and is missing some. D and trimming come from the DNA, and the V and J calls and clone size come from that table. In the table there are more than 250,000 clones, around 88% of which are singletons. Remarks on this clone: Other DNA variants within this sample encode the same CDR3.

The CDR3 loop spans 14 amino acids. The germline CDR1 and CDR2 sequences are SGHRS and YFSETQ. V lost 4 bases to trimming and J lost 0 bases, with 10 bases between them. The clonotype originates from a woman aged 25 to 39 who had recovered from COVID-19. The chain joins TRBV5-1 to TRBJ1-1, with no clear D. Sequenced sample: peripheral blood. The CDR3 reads CASSLGGLNTEAFF. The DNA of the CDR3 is TGCGCCAGCAGCCTCGGAGGTTTGAACACTGAAGCTTTCTTT. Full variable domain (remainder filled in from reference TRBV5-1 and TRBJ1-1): KAGVTQTPRYLIKTRGQQVTLSCSPISGHRSVSWYQQTPGQGLQFLFEYFSETQRNKGNFPGRFSGRQFSNSRSEMNVSTLELGDSALYLCASSLGGLNTEAFFGQGTRLTVV.